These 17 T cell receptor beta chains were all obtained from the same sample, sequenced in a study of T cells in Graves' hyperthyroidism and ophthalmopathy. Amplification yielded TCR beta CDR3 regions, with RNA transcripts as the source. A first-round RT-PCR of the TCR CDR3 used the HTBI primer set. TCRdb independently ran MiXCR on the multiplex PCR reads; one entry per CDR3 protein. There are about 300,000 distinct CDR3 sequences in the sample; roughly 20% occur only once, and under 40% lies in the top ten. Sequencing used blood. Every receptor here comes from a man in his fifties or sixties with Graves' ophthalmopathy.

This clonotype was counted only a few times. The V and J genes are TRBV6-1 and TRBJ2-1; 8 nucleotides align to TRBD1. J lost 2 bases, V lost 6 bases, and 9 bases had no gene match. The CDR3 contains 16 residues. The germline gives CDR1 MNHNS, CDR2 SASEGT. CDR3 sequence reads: CASRPRGRGPYNEQFF. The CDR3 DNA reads TGTGCCAGCAGACCCAGGGGGCGAGGGCCCTACAATGAGCAGTTCTTC.

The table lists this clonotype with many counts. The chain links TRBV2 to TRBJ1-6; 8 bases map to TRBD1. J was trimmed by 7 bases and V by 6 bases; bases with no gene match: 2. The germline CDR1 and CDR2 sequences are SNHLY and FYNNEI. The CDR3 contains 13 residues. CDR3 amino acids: CASRGDRNSPLHF. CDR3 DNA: TGTGCCAGCAGGGGGGACAGGAATTCACCCCTCCACTTT.

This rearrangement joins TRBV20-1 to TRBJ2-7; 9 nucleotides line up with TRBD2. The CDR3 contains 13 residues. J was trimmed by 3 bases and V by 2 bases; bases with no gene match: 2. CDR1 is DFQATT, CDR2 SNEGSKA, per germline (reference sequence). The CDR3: CSARLAGNYEQYF. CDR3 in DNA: TGCAGTGCTAGACTAGCGGGAAACTACGAGCAGTACTTC.

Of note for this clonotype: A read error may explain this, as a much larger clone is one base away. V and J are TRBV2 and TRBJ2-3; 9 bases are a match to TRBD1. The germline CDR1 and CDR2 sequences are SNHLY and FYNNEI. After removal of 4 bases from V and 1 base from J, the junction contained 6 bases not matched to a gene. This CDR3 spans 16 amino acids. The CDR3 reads CASSGGTGLGTDTQYF. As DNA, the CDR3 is TGTGCCAGCAGTGGAGGGACAGGGTTAGGCACAGATACGCAGTATTTT.

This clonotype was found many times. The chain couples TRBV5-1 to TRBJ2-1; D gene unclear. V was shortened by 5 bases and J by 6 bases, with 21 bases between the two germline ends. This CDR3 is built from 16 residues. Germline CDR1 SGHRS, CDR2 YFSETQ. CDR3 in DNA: TGCGCCAGCAGTTTATGCGATGGGGTGGTATGCAATGAGCAGTTCTTC. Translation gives CASSLCDGVVCNEQFF. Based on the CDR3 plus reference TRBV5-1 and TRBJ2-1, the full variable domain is KAGVTQTPRYLIKTRGQQVTLSCSPISGHRSVSWYQQTPGQGLQFLFEYFSETQRNKGNFPGRFSGRQFSNSRSEMNVSTLELGDSALYLCASSLCDGVVCNEQFFGPGTRLTVL.

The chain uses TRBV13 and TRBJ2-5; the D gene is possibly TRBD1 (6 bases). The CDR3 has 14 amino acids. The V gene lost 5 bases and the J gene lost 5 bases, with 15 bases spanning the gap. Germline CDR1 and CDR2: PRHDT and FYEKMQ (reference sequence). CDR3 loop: CASSTRTVKETQYF. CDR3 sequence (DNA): TGTGCCAGCAGCACCCGGACAGTCAAGGAGACCCAGTACTTC.

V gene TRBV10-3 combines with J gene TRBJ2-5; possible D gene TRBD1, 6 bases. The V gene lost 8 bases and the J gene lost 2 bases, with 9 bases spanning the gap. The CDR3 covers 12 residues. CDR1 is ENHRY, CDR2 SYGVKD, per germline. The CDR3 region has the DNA TGTGCCATCCGAGGGGGACAAGAGACCCAGTACTTC. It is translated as CAIRGGQETQYF.

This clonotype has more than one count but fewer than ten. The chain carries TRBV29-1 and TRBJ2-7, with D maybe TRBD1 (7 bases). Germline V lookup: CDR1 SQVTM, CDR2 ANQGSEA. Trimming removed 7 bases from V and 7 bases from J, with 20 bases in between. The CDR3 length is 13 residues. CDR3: CSARTGGFGEQYF. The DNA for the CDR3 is TGCAGCGCCCGGACAGGAGGGTTCGGAGAGCAGTACTTC.

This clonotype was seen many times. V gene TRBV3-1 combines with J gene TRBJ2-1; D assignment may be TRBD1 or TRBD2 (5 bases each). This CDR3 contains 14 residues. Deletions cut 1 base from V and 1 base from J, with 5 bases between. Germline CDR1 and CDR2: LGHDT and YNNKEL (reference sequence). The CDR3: CASSQGGSYNEQFF. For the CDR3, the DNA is TGTGCCAGCAGCCAAGGGGGGTCCTACAATGAGCAGTTCTTC.

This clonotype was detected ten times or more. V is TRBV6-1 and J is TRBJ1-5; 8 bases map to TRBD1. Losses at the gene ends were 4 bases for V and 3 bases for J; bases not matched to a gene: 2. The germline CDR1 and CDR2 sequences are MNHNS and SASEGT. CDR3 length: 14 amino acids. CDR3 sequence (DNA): TGTGCCAGCAGTGGACAGGGGAACAATCAGCCCCAGCATTTT. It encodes CASSGQGNNQPQHF.

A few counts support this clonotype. CDR3 protein: CASSSGISSNQPQHF. The DNA of the CDR3 is TGTGCCAGCAGCTCCGGCATCTCTAGCAATCAGCCCCAGCATTTT. This rearrangement joins TRBV7-8 to TRBJ1-5; no clear D. CDR1 SGHVS and CDR2 FQNEAQ come from the germline V gene. V lost 4 bases and J lost 0, with 10 bases in between. The CDR3 covers 15 residues. Complete variable domain (other parts from reference TRBV7-8 and TRBJ1-5): GAGVSQSPRYKVAKRGQDVALRCDPISGHVSLFWYQQALGQGPEFLTYFQNEAQLDKSGLPSDRFFAERPEGSVSTLKIQRTQQEDSAVYLCASSSGISSNQPQHFGDGTRLSIL.

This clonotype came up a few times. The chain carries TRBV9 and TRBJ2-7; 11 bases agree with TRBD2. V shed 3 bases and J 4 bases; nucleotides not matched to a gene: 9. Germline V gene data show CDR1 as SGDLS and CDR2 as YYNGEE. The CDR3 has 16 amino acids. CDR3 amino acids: CASSATGTSGRYEQYF. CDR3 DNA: TGTGCCAGCAGCGCTACCGGGACTAGCGGACGATACGAGCAGTACTTC.

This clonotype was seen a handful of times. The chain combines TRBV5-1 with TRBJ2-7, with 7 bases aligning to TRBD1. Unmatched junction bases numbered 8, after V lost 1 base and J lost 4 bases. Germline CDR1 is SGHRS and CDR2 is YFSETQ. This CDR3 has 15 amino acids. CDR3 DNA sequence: TGCGCCAGCAGCTTGTTGGCAGGGGGAGAATACGAGCAGTACTTC. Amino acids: CASSLLAGGEYEQYF.

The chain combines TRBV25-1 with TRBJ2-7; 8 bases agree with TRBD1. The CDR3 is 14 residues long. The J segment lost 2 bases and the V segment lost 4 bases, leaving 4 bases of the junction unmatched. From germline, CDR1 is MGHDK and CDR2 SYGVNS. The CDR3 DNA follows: TGTGCCAGCAGTGCGACAGGGGCCCCCTACGAGCAGTACTTC. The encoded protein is CASSATGAPYEQYF.

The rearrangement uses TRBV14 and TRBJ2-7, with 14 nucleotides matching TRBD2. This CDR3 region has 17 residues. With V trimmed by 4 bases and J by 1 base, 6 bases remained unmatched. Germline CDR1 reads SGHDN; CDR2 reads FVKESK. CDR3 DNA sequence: TGTGCCAGCAGCCCAAAAGGGACTAGCGGGAGATCCTACGAGCAGTACTTC. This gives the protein CASSPKGTSGRSYEQYF.

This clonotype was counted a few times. CDR3 DNA: TGTGCCAGCAGCGGGGGGAGGAGACAGGGTGGCTACGAGCAGTACTTC. This translates into CASSGGRRQGGYEQYF. The genes are TRBV9 and TRBJ2-7, with a tentative D call TRBD1 (7 bases). Trimming removed 3 bases from V and 3 bases from J, with 19 bases in between. Germline values: CDR1 SGDLS, CDR2 YYNGEE. The CDR3 is 16 residues long.

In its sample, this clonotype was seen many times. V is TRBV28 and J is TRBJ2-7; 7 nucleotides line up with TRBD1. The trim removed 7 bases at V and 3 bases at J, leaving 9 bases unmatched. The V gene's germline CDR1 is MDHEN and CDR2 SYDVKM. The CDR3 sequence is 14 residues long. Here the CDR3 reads CASTETGPLYEQYF. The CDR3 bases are TGTGCCAGCACCGAGACAGGGCCTCTCTACGAGCAGTACTTC. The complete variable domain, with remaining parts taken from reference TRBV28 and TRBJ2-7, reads DVKVTQSSRYLVKRTGEKVFLECVQDMDHENMFWYRQDPGLGLRLIYFSYDVKMKEKGDIPEGYSVSREKKERFSLILESASTNQTSMYLCASTETGPLYEQYFGPGTRLTVT.